Sequencing of this T cell receptor beta chain was carried out in a study of blood T cell repertoires in COVID-19. Overall study: The United States, Italy and Spain were the sources of the acute and convalescent COVID-19 samples. The analysed material was cDNA or gDNA that came from T cells, B-cell-depleted T cells, or PBMCs.

CDR3 length equals 16 residues. Germline V gene lookup returns CDR1 KGHSH and CDR2 LQKENI. Trimming cost V 0 bases and J 7 bases; bases outside gene matches: 11. Methods used by the authors: Estimation of nucleated cell counts was performed using reference gene primer amplification. Here immunoSEQ multiplex PCR was the method, and the copy in TCRdb shows in-frame clones only, minus some. That table supplies the V and J calls and clone size; D and trimming were determined from the DNA. The sample yields over 130,000 clones, around 81% seen once. The sample comprised peripheral blood. This receptor was obtained from a human donor in a cohort sampled during active COVID-19. The chain is built from TRBV18 and TRBJ1-2; 7 bases agree with TRBD1. The CDR3 spells CASSPPPRTGQSGYTF. The CDR3 DNA sequence: TGTGCCAGCTCACCACCCCCTAGGACAGGACAGAGTGGCTACACCTTC.